The clone carrying this T cell receptor (beta chain) was recorded a few times. The CDR3 is made up of 15 amino acids. Germline V gene data show CDR1 as ENHRY and CDR2 as SYGVKD. Trimming shortened V by 11 bases and J by 0 bases, and 16 bases separated the two germline ends. These data come from a study of identical twins. TCRdb ran MiXCR on the 5' RACE reads and lists one entry per CDR3 protein. In the table there are 700,000 or so distinct CDR3 sequences, around 21% of which are singletons. This same sample was also taken into another study, of T cells expressing NK-cell markers.

The chain uses TRBV10-3 and TRBJ2-2; D perhaps matches TRBD1 (7 bases). This receptor was taken from a woman between 18 and 29 years old in good health. Input material: PBMCs. The DNA for the CDR3 is TGTGCCGCGCGGGGACAGTTCGCGAACACCGGGGAGCTGTTTTTT. It translates to CAARGQFANTGELFF.